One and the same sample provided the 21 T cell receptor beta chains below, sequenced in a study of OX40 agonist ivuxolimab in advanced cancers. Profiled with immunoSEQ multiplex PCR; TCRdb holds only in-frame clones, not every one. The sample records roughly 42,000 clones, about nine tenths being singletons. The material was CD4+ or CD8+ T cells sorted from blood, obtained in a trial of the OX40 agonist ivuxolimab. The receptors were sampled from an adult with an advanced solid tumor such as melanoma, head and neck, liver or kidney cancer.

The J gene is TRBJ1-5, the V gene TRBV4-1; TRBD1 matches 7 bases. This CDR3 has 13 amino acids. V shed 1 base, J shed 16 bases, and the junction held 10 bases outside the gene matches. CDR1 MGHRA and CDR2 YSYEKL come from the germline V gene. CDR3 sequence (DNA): TGCGCCAGCAGCCAAGTCCTCGGACAGGTTTTACATTTT. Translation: CASSQVLGQVLHF.

The chain's CDR3 is CASSQAASGFEQYF. CDR3 in DNA: TGCGCCAGCAGCCAAGCAGCTAGTGGATTCGAGCAGTACTTC. The chain joins TRBV4-3 to TRBJ2-7; D is uncertain. The V and J ends lost 1 base and 6 bases respectively, with 13 bases between them. The CDR3 totals 14 residues. CDR1 and CDR2 (germline): LGHNA, YSLEER.

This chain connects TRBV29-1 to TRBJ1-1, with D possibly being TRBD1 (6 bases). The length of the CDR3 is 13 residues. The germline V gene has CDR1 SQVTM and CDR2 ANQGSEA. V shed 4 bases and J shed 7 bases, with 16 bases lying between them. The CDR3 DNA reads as TGCAGCGTTGTCGGGACATCGGGGGGTGAAGCTTTCTTT. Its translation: CSVVGTSGGEAFF.

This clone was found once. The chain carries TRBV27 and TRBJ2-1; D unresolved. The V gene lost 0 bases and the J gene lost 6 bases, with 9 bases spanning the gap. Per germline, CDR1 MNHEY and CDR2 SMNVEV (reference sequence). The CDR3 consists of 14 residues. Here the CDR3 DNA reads TGTGCCAGCAGTTTATCGGGCGCACGCAATGAGCAGTTCTTC. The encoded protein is CASSLSGARNEQFF.

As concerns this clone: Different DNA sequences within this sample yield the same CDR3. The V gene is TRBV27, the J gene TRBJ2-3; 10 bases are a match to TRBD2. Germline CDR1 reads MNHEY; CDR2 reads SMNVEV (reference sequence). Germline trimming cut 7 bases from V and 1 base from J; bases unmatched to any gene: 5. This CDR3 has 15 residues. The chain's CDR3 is CASTSLAGGTDTQYF. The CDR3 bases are TGTGCCAGCACCTCTCTAGCGGGAGGCACAGATACGCAGTATTTT.

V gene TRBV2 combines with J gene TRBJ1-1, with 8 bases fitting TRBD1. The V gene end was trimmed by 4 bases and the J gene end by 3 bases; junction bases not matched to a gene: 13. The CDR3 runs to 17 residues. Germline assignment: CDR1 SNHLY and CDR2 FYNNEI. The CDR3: CASSGIWQGASHTEAFF. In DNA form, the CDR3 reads TGTGCCAGCAGTGGGATTTGGCAGGGGGCGTCACACACTGAAGCTTTCTTT.

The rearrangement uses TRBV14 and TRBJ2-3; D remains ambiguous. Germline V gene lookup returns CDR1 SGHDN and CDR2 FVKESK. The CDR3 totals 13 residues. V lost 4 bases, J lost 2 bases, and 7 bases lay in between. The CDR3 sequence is CASSRLYTDTQYF. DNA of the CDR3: TGTGCCAGCAGCCGACTCTACACAGATACGCAGTATTTT.

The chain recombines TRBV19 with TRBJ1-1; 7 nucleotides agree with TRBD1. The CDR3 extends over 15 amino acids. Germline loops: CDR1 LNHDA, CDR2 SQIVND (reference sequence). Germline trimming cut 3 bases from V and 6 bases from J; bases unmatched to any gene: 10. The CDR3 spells CASSMATGWVSEAFF. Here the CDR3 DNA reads TGTGCCAGTAGTATGGCGACAGGGTGGGTCTCTGAAGCTTTCTTT.

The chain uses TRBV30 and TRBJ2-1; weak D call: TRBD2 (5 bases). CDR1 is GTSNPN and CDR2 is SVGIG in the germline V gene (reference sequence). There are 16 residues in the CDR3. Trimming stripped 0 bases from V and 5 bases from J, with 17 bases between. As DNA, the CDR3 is TGTGCCTGGAGTGTACCCGTGGGAGACCTCGACAATGAGCAGTTCTTC. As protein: CAWSVPVGDLDNEQFF.

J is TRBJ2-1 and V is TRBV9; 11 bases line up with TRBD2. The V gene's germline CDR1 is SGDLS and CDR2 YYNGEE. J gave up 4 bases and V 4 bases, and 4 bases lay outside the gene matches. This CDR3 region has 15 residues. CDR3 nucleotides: TGTGCCAGCAGCCCCGGGACTAGCGGTTACAATGAGCAGTTCTTC. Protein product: CASSPGTSGYNEQFF.

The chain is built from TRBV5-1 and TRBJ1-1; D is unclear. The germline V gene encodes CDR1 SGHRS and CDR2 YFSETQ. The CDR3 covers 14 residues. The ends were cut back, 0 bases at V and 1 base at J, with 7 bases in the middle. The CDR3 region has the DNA TGCGCCAGCAGCTTGGAGGGTGGGAACACTGAAGCTTTCTTT. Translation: CASSLEGGNTEAFF.

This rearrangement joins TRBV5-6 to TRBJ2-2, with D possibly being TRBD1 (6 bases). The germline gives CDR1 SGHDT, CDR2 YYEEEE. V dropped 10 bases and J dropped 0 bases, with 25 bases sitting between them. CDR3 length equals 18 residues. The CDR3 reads CARVDRFLAVPNTGELFF. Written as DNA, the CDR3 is TGTGCCCGCGTTGACAGGTTTTTAGCAGTTCCGAACACCGGGGAGCTGTTTTTT.

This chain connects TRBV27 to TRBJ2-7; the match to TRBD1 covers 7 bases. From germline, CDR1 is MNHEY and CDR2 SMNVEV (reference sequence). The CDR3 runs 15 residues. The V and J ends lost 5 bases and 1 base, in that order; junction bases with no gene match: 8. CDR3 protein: CASSVRDSLSYEQYF. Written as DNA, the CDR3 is TGTGCCAGCAGTGTCCGGGACAGTCTTTCCTACGAGCAGTACTTC.

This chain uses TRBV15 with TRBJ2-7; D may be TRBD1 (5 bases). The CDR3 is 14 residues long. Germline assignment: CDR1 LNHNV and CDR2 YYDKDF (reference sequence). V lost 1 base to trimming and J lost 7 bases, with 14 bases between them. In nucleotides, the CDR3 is TGTGCCACCAGCAGAGTGGCGCAGGGTAAGGAGCAGTACTTC. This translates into CATSRVAQGKEQYF.

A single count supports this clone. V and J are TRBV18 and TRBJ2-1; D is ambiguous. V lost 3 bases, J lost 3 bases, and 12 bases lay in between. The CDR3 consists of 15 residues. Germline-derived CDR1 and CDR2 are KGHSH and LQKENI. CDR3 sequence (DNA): TGTGCCAGCTCACCCCCGGCTACTGACTACAATGAGCAGTTCTTC. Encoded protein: CASSPPATDYNEQFF.

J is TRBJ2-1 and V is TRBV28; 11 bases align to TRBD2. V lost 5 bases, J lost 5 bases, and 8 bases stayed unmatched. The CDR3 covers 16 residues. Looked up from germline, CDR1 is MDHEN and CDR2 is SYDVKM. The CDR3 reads CASSGSSGRIDNEQFF. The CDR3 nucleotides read TGTGCCAGCAGTGGCTCTAGCGGGAGGATTGACAATGAGCAGTTCTTC.

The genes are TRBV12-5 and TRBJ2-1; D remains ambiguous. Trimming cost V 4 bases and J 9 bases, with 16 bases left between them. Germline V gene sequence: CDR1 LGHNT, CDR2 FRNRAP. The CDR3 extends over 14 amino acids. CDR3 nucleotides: TGTGCTAGTGGTTCCGGGCCTGGGGTAGGTGAGCAGTTCTTC. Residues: CASGSGPGVGEQFF.

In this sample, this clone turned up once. CDR3 residues: CASSQRRDTQYF. DNA of the CDR3: TGTGCCAGCAGCCAGAGACGAGATACGCAGTATTTT. The chain carries TRBV7-8 and TRBJ2-3; D ambiguous. The germline V gene has CDR1 SGHVS and CDR2 FQNEAQ. This CDR3 comprises 12 residues. V gave up 5 bases and J gave up 5 bases, with 8 bases separating them.

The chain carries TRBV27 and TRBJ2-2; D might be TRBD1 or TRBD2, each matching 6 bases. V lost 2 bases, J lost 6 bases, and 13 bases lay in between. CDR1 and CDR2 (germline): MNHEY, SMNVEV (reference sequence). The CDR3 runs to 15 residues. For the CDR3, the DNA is TGTGCCAGCAGTTTAGGGGGGCATATGGCCGGGGAGCTGTTTTTT. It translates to CASSLGGHMAGELFF.

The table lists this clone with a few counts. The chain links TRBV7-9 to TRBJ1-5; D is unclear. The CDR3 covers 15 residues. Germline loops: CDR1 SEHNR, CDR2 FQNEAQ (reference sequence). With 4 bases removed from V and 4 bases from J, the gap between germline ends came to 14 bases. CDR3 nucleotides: TGTGCCAGCAGCTCCGGGAGCTATTTGAATCAGCCCCAGCATTTT. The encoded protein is CASSSGSYLNQPQHF.

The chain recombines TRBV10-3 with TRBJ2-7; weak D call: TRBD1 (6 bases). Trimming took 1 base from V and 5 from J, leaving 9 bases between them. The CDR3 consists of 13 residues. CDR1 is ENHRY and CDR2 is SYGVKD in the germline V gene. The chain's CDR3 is CAISELYRDEQYF. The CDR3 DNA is TGTGCCATCAGTGAGTTGTACAGGGACGAGCAGTACTTC.